This TCR beta chain was identified during a study of control samples from healthy donors and cancer patients. V dropped 4 bases and J dropped 1 base, with 7 bases sitting between them. The CDR3 spans 13 residues. Germline loops: CDR1 KGHDR, CDR2 SFDVKD. The assay was immunoSEQ multiplex PCR, and TCRdb's table has in-frame clones only and misses some. The repertoire consists of more than 90,000 clones, with approximately 90% occurring once and the leading ten covering more than 7%. The clonotype comes from a man aged 25 to 40 in good health. What was sequenced was blood. The V gene is TRBV24-1, the J gene TRBJ2-7; possible D gene TRBD2, 6 bases. CDR3 DNA sequence: TGTGCCACCAGTGACGGGACTTCCTACGAGCAGTACTTC. Protein: CATSDGTSYEQYF.